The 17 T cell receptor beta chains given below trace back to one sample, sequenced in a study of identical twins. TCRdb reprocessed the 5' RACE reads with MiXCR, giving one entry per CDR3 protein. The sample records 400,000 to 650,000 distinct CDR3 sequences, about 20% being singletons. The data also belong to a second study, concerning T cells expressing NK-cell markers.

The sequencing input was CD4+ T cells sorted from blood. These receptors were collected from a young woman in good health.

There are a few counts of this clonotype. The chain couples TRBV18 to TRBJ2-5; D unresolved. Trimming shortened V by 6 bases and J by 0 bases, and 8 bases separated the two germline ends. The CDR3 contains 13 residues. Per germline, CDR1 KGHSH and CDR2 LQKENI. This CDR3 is CASSAQYQETQYF. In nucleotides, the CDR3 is TGTGCCAGCTCTGCGCAGTACCAAGAGACCCAGTACTTC.

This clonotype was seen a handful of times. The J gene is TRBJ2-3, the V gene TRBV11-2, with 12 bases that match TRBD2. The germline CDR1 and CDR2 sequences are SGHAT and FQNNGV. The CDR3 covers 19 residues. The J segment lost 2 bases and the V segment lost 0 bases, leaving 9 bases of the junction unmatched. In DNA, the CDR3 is TGTGCCAGCAGCTTAGAGGCTAGCGGGGGGGAACAGACCACAGATACGCAGTATTTT. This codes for CASSLEASGGEQTTDTQYF.

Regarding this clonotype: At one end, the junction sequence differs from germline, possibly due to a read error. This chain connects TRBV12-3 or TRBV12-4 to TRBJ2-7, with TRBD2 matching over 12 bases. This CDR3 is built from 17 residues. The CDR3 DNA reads TGTGCCAGCAGTCATTGGACTAGCGGGATGAGCTCCTACGAGCAGCACTTC. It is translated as CASSHWTSGMSSYEQHF.

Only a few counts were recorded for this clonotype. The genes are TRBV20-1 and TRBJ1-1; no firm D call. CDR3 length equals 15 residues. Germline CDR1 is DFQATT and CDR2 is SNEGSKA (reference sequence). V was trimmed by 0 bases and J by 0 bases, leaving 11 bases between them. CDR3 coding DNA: TGCAGTGCTAGAGATGATTTTTATGTGAACACTGAAGCTTTCTTT. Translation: CSARDDFYVNTEAFF.

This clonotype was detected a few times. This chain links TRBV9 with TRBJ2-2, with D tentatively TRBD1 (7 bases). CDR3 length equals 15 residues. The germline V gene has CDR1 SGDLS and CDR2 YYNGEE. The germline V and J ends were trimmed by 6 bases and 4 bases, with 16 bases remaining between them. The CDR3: CASTTFQGGTGELFF. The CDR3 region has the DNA TGTGCCAGCACCACCTTTCAGGGGGGCACCGGGGAGCTGTTTTTT. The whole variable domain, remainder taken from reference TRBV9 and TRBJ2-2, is DSGVTQTPKHLITATGQRVTLRCSPRSGDLSVYWYQQSLDQGLQFLIQYYNGEERAKGNILERFSAQQFPDLHSELNLSSLELGDSALYFCASTTFQGGTGELFFGEGSRLTVL.

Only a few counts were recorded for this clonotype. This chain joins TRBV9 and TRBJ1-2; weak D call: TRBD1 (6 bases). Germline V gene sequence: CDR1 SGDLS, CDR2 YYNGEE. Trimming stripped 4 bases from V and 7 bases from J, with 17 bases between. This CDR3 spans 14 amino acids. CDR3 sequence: CASSPQGFKFGYTF. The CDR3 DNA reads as TGTGCCAGCAGCCCACAGGGTTTTAAATTTGGCTACACCTTC. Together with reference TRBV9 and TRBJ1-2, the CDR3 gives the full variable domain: DSGVTQTPKHLITATGQRVTLRCSPRSGDLSVYWYQQSLDQGLQFLIQYYNGEERAKGNILERFSAQQFPDLHSELNLSSLELGDSALYFCASSPQGFKFGYTFGSGTRLTVV.

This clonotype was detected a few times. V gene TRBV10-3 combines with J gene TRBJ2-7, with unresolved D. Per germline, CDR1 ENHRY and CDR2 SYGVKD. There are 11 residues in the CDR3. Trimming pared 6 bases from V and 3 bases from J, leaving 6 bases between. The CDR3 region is CAISPNYEQYF. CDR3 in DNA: TGTGCCATCAGCCCCAACTACGAGCAGTACTTC.

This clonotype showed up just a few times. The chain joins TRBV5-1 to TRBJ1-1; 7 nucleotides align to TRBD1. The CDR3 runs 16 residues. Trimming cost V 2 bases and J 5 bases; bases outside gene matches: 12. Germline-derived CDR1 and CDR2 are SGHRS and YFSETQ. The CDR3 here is CASSLSINRGGTEAFF. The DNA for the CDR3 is TGCGCCAGCAGCTTAAGTATAAACAGGGGCGGGACTGAAGCTTTCTTT.

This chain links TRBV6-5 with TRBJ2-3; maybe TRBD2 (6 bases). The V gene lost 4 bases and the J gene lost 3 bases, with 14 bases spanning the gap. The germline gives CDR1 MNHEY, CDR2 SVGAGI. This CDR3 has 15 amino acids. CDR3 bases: TGTGCCAGCAGTTCGAGCGGGTGGAGGACAGATACGCAGTATTTT. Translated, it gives CASSSSGWRTDTQYF.

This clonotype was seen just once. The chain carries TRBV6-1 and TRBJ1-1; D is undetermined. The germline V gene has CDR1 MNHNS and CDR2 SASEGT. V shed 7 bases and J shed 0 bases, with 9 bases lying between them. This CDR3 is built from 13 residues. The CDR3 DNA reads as TGTGCCAGCAATGGGGTGATGAACACTGAAGCTTTCTTT. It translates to CASNGVMNTEAFF.

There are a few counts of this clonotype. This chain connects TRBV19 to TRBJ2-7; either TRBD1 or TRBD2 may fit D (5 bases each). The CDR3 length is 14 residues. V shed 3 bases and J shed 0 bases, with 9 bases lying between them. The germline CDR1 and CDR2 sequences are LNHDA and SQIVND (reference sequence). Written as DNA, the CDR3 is TGTGCCAGTAGTATCGGGACCGTCTCCTACGAGCAGTACTTC. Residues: CASSIGTVSYEQYF.

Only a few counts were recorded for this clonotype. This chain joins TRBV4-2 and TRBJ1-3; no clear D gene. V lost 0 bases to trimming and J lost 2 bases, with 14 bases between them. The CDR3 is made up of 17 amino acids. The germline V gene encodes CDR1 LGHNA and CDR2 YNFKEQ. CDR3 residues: CASSQDSAGAPGNTIYF. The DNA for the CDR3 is TGTGCCAGCAGCCAAGATTCAGCGGGAGCACCTGGAAACACCATATATTTT.

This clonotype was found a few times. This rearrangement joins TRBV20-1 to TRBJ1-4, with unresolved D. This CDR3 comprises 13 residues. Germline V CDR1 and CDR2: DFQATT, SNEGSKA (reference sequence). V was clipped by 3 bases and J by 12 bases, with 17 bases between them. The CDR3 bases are TGCAGTGCTAGTCGGGGAGGCGATAGGGAACTGTTTTTT. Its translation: CSASRGGDRELFF.

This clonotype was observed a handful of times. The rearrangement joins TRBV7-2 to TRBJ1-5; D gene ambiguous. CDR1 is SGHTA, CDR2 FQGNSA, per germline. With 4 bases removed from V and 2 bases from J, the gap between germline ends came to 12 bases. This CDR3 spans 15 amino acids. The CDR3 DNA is TGTGCCAGCAGCTCAGGACCGGCGGGCAATCAGCCCCAGCATTTT. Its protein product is CASSSGPAGNQPQHF.

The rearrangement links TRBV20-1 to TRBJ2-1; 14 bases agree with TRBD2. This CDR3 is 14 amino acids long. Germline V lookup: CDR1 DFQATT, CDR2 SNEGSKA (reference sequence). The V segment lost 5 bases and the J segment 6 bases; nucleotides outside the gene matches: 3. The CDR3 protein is CSAWGLAGVNEQFF. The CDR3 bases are TGCAGTGCTTGGGGACTAGCGGGAGTCAATGAGCAGTTCTTC.

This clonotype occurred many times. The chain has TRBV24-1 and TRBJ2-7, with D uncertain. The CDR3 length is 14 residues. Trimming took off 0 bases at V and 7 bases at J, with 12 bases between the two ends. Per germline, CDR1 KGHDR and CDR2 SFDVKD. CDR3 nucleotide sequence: TGTGCCACCAGTGATTTGAGGCAGGCCCGGGAGCAGTACTTC. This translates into CATSDLRQAREQYF.

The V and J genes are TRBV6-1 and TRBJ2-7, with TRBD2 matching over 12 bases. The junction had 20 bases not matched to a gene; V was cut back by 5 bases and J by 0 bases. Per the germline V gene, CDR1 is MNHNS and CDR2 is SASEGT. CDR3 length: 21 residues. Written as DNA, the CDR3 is TGTGCCAGCAGTCAACACAGACGGGGACTAGCGGGCGCCGATAGCTCCTACGAGCAGTACTTC. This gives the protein CASSQHRRGLAGADSSYEQYF.